The sequence of this T cell receptor beta chain was determined in a study of control samples from healthy donors and cancer patients. Here immunoSEQ multiplex PCR was the method, and the copy in TCRdb shows in-frame clones only, minus some. This table holds 110,000 or so clones, just under 90% found once. V was clipped by 6 bases and J by 4 bases, with 10 bases between them. Germline lookup yields CDR1 MNHNY and CDR2 SVGAGI (reference sequence). The CDR3 runs 13 residues. This clone has more than one count but fewer than ten. V and J are TRBV6-6 and TRBJ1-5; D not certain. The sample comprised blood. This receptor was taken from a man aged 25-45 years in good health. CDR3 sequence: CASRGQENQPQHF. CDR3 sequence (DNA): TGTGCCAGCAGAGGTCAGGAAAATCAGCCCCAGCATTTT.